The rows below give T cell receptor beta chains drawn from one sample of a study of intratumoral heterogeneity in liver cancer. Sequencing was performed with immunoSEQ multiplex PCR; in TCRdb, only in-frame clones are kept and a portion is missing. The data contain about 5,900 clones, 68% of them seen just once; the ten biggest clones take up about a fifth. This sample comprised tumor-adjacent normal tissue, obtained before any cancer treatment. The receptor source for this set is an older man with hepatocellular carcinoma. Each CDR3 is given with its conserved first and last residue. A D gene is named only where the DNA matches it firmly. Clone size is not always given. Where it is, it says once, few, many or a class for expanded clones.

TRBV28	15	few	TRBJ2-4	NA	TGTGCCAGCAGTTTGGACGGAGTAGCCAAAAACATTCAGTACTTC	CASSLDGVAKNIQYF
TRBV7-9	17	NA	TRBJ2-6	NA	TGTGCCAGCAGCTCCACAGGTGCGCTCACTGGGGCCAACGTCCTGACTTTC	CASSSTGALTGANVLTF
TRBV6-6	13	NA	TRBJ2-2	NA	TGTGCCAGCATCCAACCCGGCACCGGGGAGCTGTTTTTT	CASIQPGTGELFF
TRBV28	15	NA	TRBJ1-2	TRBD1	TGTGCCAGCAACAGACCGGGACAGGGCTTCTATGGCTACACCTTC	CASNRPGQGFYGYTF
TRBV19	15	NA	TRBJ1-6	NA	TGTGCCAGTAGTATCGGCAGCTCCCTAGATTCACCCCTCCACTTT	CASSIGSSLDSPLHF
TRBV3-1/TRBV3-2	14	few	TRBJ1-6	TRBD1	TGTGCCAGCAGCCCGGGAAGGGGGCTTTCACCCCTCCACTTT	CASSPGRGLSPLHF
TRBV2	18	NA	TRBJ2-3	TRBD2	TGTGCCAGCACGGTGAGAGGGACTAGCGGGGGGAGCACAGATACGCAGTATTTT	CASTVRGTSGGSTDTQYF
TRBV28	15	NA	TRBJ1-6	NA	TGTGCCAGCAGTTACCTTTGGGCGAATAATTCACCCCTCCACTTT	CASSYLWANNSPLHF
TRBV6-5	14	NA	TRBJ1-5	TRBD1	TGTGCCACAAAGGACAGGGGTGGCAATCAGCCCCAGCATTTT	CATKDRGGNQPQHF
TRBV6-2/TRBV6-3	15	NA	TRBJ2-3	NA	TGTGCCAGCAGTTACTCGGCCTATGGGACAGATACGCAGTATTTT	CASSYSAYGTDTQYF
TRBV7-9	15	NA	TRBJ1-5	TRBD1	TGTGCCAGCAGCCCGACAGGGGTTTCAATTCAGCCCCAGCATTTT	CASSPTGVSIQPQHF
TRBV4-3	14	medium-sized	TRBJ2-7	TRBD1	TGCGCCAGCAGCCTCTATCGACAGGGATACGAGCAGTACTTC	CASSLYRQGYEQYF
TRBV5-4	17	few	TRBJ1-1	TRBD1	TGTGCCAGCAGCCCTACCGGGACAGGGGGCCGGAACACTGAAGCTTTCTTT	CASSPTGTGGRNTEAFF
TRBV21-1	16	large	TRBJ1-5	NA	TGTGCCAGCAGCAAAGGGGGAGGGGTCATCCCCCAGCCCCAGCATTTT	CASSKGGGVIPQPQHF
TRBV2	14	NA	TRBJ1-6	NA	TGTGCCAGCAGTGAAGATGCGGGGCCGAGAACCCTCCACTTT	CASSEDAGPRTLHF